One sample yielded the 9 T cell receptor beta chains listed below, sequenced in a study of T cell responses to AZD1222 COVID-19 vaccine. Some clones are missing from TCRdb's copy, which holds only in-frame ones; the method was immunoSEQ multiplex PCR. This table holds about 170,000 clones, about 89% found once. This specimen was peripheral blood, taken on day 0 of AZD1222 vaccination. These receptors were taken from an adult in good health.

V usage is TRBV12-3 or TRBV12-4 and J usage is TRBJ2-2; no reliable D call. V lost 6 bases, J lost 6 bases, and 8 bases lay in between. The CDR3 runs 12 residues. CDR3 DNA sequence: TGTGCCAGCAGCCGTCAGGCCGGGGAGCTGTTTTTT. It is translated as CASSRQAGELFF.

This chain joins TRBV2 and TRBJ1-5, with D unresolved. Trimming removed 4 bases at V and 1 base at J, with 14 bases between. CDR1 and CDR2 from the germline V gene are SNHLY and FYNNEI. There are 16 residues in the CDR3. The CDR3 DNA follows: TGTGCCAGCAGTGTCCCCGACGGTGGGAGCAATCAGCCCCAGCATTTT. The encoded protein is CASSVPDGGSNQPQHF.

The J gene is TRBJ2-2, the V gene TRBV6-6; no reliable D call. Germline CDR1 and CDR2: MNHNY and SVGAGI (reference sequence). This CDR3 region has 16 residues. With 0 bases removed from V and 2 bases from J, the gap between germline ends came to 10 bases. CDR3 protein: CASSYSGQANTGELFF. Written as DNA, the CDR3 is TGTGCCAGCAGTTACTCCGGGCAGGCCAACACCGGGGAGCTGTTTTTT.

V gene TRBV30 combines with J gene TRBJ1-2; 7 nucleotides line up with TRBD1. CDR3 length: 12 amino acids. V lost 2 bases and J lost 7; bases outside the gene matches: 4. In germline, CDR1 is GTSNPN, CDR2 SVGIG (reference sequence). This CDR3 is CAWSTTGSGYTF. The CDR3, as DNA: TGTGCCTGGAGTACGACAGGGTCTGGCTACACCTTC.

The chain has TRBV9 and TRBJ1-3; no clear D gene. The CDR3 runs 15 residues. V dropped 0 bases and J dropped 0 bases, with 7 bases sitting between them. CDR1 SGDLS and CDR2 YYNGEE come from the germline V gene. The DNA of the CDR3 is TGTGCCAGCAGCGTAGACCGTCCCTCTGGAAACACCATATATTTT. Its translation: CASSVDRPSGNTIYF.

The chain is built from TRBV28 and TRBJ2-3; TRBD2 matches 7 bases. Germline CDR1 is MDHEN and CDR2 is SYDVKM. CDR3 length: 15 amino acids. J was trimmed by 2 bases and V by 3 bases; bases with no gene match: 5. The CDR3 here is CASSLLSGNTDTQYF. CDR3 in DNA: TGTGCCAGCAGTTTGTTGAGCGGGAACACAGATACGCAGTATTTT.

This clone was counted between two and nine times. V gene TRBV4-1 combines with J gene TRBJ2-1; a possible D gene is TRBD1 (5 bases). The CDR3 contains 15 residues. In germline, CDR1 is MGHRA, CDR2 YSYEKL. The V end lost 4 bases, the J end lost 7 bases, and 17 bases lay between the germline ends. As DNA, the CDR3 is TGCGCCAGCAGCCTCCTGGGGCTACCTAGGAATGAGCAGTTCTTC. Translated: CASSLLGLPRNEQFF.

The rearrangement joins TRBV7-2 to TRBJ2-7; D unresolved. Germline CDR1 and CDR2: SGHTA and FQGNSA. The length of the CDR3 is 14 residues. V lost 1 base and J 1 base, leaving 8 bases between the germline ends. This chain's CDR3 is CASSLGDGSYEQYV. CDR3 nucleotide sequence: TGTGCCAGCAGCTTAGGAGATGGATCCTACGAGCAGTACGTC.

This rearrangement joins TRBV2 to TRBJ1-3, with a possible D match to TRBD1 (6 bases). Trimming stripped 6 bases from V and 4 bases from J, with 10 bases between. CDR1 and CDR2 (germline): SNHLY, FYNNEI. The CDR3 has 13 residues. The CDR3 region is CASRKTGGNTIYF. The CDR3 region has the DNA TGTGCCAGCAGGAAGACAGGCGGAAACACCATATATTTT.